This T cell receptor beta chain emerged from a study of T cell repertoires in cytomegalovirus infection. Study summary: Evidence of both CMV infection and a matching HLA type came from public TCR beta signatures.

TCRdb reprocessed the reads via MiXCR and lists one record per CDR3 protein. The profile shows a few hundred thousand distinct CDR3 sequences, about a sixth of them singletons. The CDR3 loop spans 12 amino acids. V was shortened by 3 bases and J by 3 bases, with 8 bases between the two germline ends. CDR1 and CDR2 (germline): SQVTM, ANQGSEA. Overall study findings and caveats: Using cumulative public TCR beta family frequency, the authors identified those who carried CMV together with the relevant HLA. Clonotypes of TCR beta that were HLA-C-restricted and CMV-specific dominated the ex vivo response.

This clonotype has only a few counts. Antigen specificity is unknown. The gene calls are TRBV29-1 and TRBJ2-5, with unresolved D. The sequence was collected from a human donor in good health (CMV status not recorded). Some clones in this sample may be carry-over from other donors' samples. Sequencing was done on a sample of CD8+ T cells from PBMCs. The CDR3 DNA reads TGCAGCGTTGACGCGTTTGAAGAGACCCAGTACTTC. Protein sequence: CSVDAFEETQYF.